The 23 T cell receptor beta chains listed next were all sequenced from one sample in a study of blood T cells in healthy people across ages. A second about 7 to 12 cycle PCR used barcoded and J-beta primers. TCRdb recomputed calls from the 5' RACE reads with MiXCR, one row per CDR3 protein. Altogether 1 million to 1.2 million distinct CDR3 sequences are present, under 40% being singletons, with the ten largest covering around 13%. Sequencing was carried out using blood. These receptors were taken from a man between 18 and 29 years old in good health.

Note on this clonotype: The junction departs from the called germline gene at one end, perhaps through a read error. This sequence joins TRBV12-5 and TRBJ2-7; perhaps TRBD1 as D (6 bases). CDR1 is LGHNT and CDR2 is FRNRAP in the germline V gene. CDR3 length equals 14 residues. For the CDR3, the DNA is TGTGCTAGTGGTTTGACGACACAGGGCTACGAGCAGTACTTT. It specifies CASGLTTQGYEQYF.

This clonotype was counted many times. The chain is built from TRBV7-2 and TRBJ1-2; a possible D gene is TRBD1 (6 bases). V was pared by 4 bases and J by 7 bases, with 16 bases between. This CDR3 has 14 residues. Germline V gives CDR1 SGHTA, CDR2 FQGNSA. The CDR3 region is CASSSRTQGIGYTF. The CDR3 coding sequence is TGTGCCAGCAGCTCGAGGACACAGGGTATTGGCTACACCTTC.

V and J are TRBV25-1 and TRBJ1-4; D is undetermined. With 2 bases removed from V and 10 bases from J, the gap between germline ends came to 5 bases. The CDR3 is made up of 11 amino acids. Germline V gene data show CDR1 as MGHDK and CDR2 as SYGVNS. For the CDR3, the DNA is TGTGCCAGCAGTGAAGGGGTAAAACTGTTTTTT. This sequence encodes CASSEGVKLFF.

The rearrangement links TRBV20-1 to TRBJ1-5; D gene uncertain. V was cut by 1 base and J by 0 bases, with 10 bases left in between. Germline lookup yields CDR1 DFQATT and CDR2 SNEGSKA (reference sequence). The CDR3 loop spans 15 amino acids. The DNA of the CDR3 is TGCAGTGCTAGAGCCTCGGGGTCTAGCAATCAGCCCCAGCATTTT. This gives the protein CSARASGSSNQPQHF.

The V call is TRBV5-1, the J call TRBJ1-1; the D gene is possibly TRBD1 (6 bases). The V gene's germline CDR1 is SGHRS and CDR2 YFSETQ. Trimming pared 0 bases from V and 4 bases from J, leaving 19 bases between. The CDR3 extends over 17 amino acids. The CDR3 DNA follows: TGCGCCAGCAGCTTGGGTTCGGGGGGCGCGAGGGGCACTGAAGCTTTCTTT. Its protein product is CASSLGSGGARGTEAFF.

The chain couples TRBV9 to TRBJ1-2; no clear D gene. V shed 1 base and J shed 1 base, with 5 bases lying between them. The CDR3 spans 13 residues. CDR1 and CDR2 (germline): SGDLS, YYNGEE. This chain's CDR3 is CASSVTLNYGYTF. The CDR3 coding sequence is TGTGCCAGCAGCGTAACACTTAACTATGGCTACACCTTC.

The table lists this clonotype with a count of one. The chain joins TRBV3-1 to TRBJ1-2; D is unresolved. In germline, CDR1 is LGHDT, CDR2 YNNKEL (reference sequence). The V gene lost 5 bases and the J gene lost 7 bases, with 26 bases spanning the gap. CDR3 length: 17 residues. CDR3 coding DNA: TGTGCCAGCAGCTCCTTTGCACGTTTTCCCTTTAGCTTTGGCTACACCTTC. This codes for CASSSFARFPFSFGYTF. The entire variable domain, with the rest obtained from reference TRBV3-1 and TRBJ1-2, is as follows: DTAVSQTPKYLVTQMGNDKSIKCEQNLGHDTMYWYKQDSKKFLKIMFSYNNKELIINETVPNRFSPKSPDKAHLNLHINSLELGDSAVYFCASSSFARFPFSFGYTFGSGTRLTVV.

The chain has TRBV7-2 and TRBJ2-3; 8 bases agree with TRBD2. V lost 5 bases, J lost 1 base, and 14 bases stayed unmatched. Germline V gene sequence: CDR1 SGHTA, CDR2 FQGNSA. The CDR3 extends over 18 amino acids. DNA of the CDR3: TGTGCCAGCAGCCAAACCGGGACTAGTTATTTTCGCACAGATACGCAGTATTTT. Translation: CASSQTGTSYFRTDTQYF.

The gene calls are TRBV20-1 and TRBJ1-1; D possibly corresponds to TRBD1 (5 bases). Germline CDR1 reads DFQATT; CDR2 reads SNEGSKA (reference sequence). Trimming pared 0 bases from V and 5 bases from J, leaving 16 bases between. The CDR3 sequence is 15 residues long. For the CDR3, the DNA is TGCAGTGCTAGAGATTCTCCGGGGGTTTCAACTGAAGCTTTCTTT. Translating gives CSARDSPGVSTEAFF.

This clonotype was detected only a few times. The chain's CDR3 is CASSVVDGMGDSPLHF. As DNA, the CDR3 is TGTGCCAGCAGCGTAGTAGACGGGATGGGTGATTCACCCCTCCACTTT. V usage is TRBV9 and J usage is TRBJ1-6, with D uncertain. The germline V gene encodes CDR1 SGDLS and CDR2 YYNGEE. This CDR3 is 16 amino acids long. Trimming took off 0 bases at V and 8 bases at J, with 15 bases between the two ends.

This rearrangement joins TRBV7-2 to TRBJ2-3, with 8 bases fitting TRBD2. CDR1 and CDR2 from the germline V gene are SGHTA and FQGNSA. Losses at the gene ends were 4 bases for V and 2 bases for J; bases not matched to a gene: 8. The CDR3 has 16 amino acids. For the CDR3, the DNA is TGTGCCAGCAGCTCCCAAGCGGGGGTGTTCACAGATACGCAGTATTTT. Its translation: CASSSQAGVFTDTQYF.

There are a few counts of this clonotype. The chain is built from TRBV9 and TRBJ1-2; 7 nucleotides agree with TRBD1. The germline V gene has CDR1 SGDLS and CDR2 YYNGEE. The CDR3 totals 15 residues. J lost 6 bases, V lost 3 bases, and 11 bases had no gene match. The CDR3 DNA sequence: TGTGCCAGCAGCGCCCCTGACAGGGCAAGCCATGGCTACACCTTC. Translating gives CASSAPDRASHGYTF.

This clonotype was seen at least ten times. V and J are TRBV29-1 and TRBJ2-5; D call uncertain. Trimming left V 6 bases short and J 4 bases short, with 6 bases between. CDR3 size: 10 residues. From germline, CDR1 is SQVTM and CDR2 ANQGSEA. The DNA of the CDR3 is TGCAGCGTCTCTCCAGAGACCCAGTACTTC. Protein product: CSVSPETQYF.

The J gene is TRBJ2-5, the V gene TRBV20-1; 9 bases align to TRBD1. This CDR3 is 14 amino acids long. V lost 6 bases to trimming and J lost 4 bases; unmatched junction nucleotides: 9. CDR1 and CDR2 (germline): DFQATT, SNEGSKA (reference sequence). CDR3 in amino acids: CSALDRGKGETQYF. In DNA, the CDR3 is TGCAGTGCCCTGGACAGGGGAAAGGGAGAGACCCAGTACTTC.

This clonotype was observed a handful of times. The chain joins TRBV20-1 to TRBJ2-1, with 13 bases identical to TRBD2. Germline CDR1 and CDR2: DFQATT and SNEGSKA (reference sequence). The CDR3 extends over 14 amino acids. The trim removed 2 bases at V and 10 bases at J, leaving 5 bases unmatched. The CDR3 nucleotides read TGCAGTGCTAGAACTAGCGGGGGGGCTTGGGAGCAGTTCTTC. Translated: CSARTSGGAWEQFF.

This rearrangement joins TRBV20-1 to TRBJ1-4, with D unresolved. The germline V and J ends were trimmed by 3 bases and 0 bases, with 11 bases remaining between them. The germline gives CDR1 DFQATT, CDR2 SNEGSKA (reference sequence). This CDR3 is built from 15 residues. The CDR3 here is CSARFQHATNEKLFF. The CDR3 nucleotides are TGCAGTGCTAGGTTTCAGCACGCAACTAATGAAAAACTGTTTTTT.

The V and J genes are TRBV6-2 or TRBV6-3 and TRBJ2-7, with a weak D call TRBD1 (5 bases). This CDR3 has 14 amino acids. V was shortened by 10 bases and J by 3 bases, with 19 bases between the two germline ends. CDR1 is MNHEY, CDR2 SVGEGT, per germline. The CDR3 nucleotides read TGTGCCAACAACACCCGGACATCCAACTACGAGCAGTACTTC. Amino acids: CANNTRTSNYEQYF.

The V gene is TRBV7-2, the J gene TRBJ2-7, with TRBD1 matching 9 bases. Germline-derived CDR1 and CDR2 are SGHTA and FQGNSA. Trimming at V came to 5 bases and at J to 7 bases, leaving 6 bases not matched to a gene. The CDR3 sequence is 13 residues long. The DNA of the CDR3 is TGTGCCAGCAGCGGTAACAGGGGGCATGAGCAGTACTTC. Protein sequence: CASSGNRGHEQYF.

The CDR3: CRADLTSPEQYF. The CDR3 coding sequence is TGCAGGGCCGACCTTACGAGCCCTGAGCAGTACTTC. The chain combines TRBV20-1 with TRBJ2-5; no clear D gene. Germline lookup yields CDR1 DFQATT and CDR2 SNEGSKA (reference sequence). This CDR3 has 12 amino acids.

The rearrangement links TRBV20-1 to TRBJ1-1; D gene uncertain. Trimming left V 4 bases short and J 10 bases short, with 22 bases between. This CDR3 spans 14 amino acids. Germline V gives CDR1 DFQATT, CDR2 SNEGSKA (reference sequence). The CDR3 loop is CSAITDLDSGRAFF. The CDR3 bases are TGCAGTGCTATTACCGACTTAGACTCCGGACGAGCTTTCTTT.

This clonotype was seen only once. V and J are TRBV3-1 and TRBJ1-3, with 7 positions matching TRBD1. Germline-derived CDR1 and CDR2 are LGHDT and YNNKEL (reference sequence). This CDR3 comprises 17 residues. V was clipped by 3 bases and J by 3 bases; unmatched bases: 11. The CDR3 bases are TGTGCCAGCAGCCACCACCGACAGGGCTGGGGTGGAAACACCATATATTTT. This sequence encodes CASSHHRQGWGGNTIYF. Complete variable domain (other parts from reference TRBV3-1 and TRBJ1-3): DTAVSQTPKYLVTQMGNDKSIKCEQNLGHDTMYWYKQDSKKFLKIMFSYNNKELIINETVPNRFSPKSPDKAHLNLHINSLELGDSAVYFCASSHHRQGWGGNTIYFGEGSWLTVV.

This clonotype was counted a few times. The chain has TRBV15 and TRBJ1-1; weak D call: TRBD1 (5 bases). Germline CDR1 and CDR2: LNHNV and YYDKDF (reference sequence). Trimming removed 8 bases at V and 1 base at J, with 17 bases between. The CDR3 is made up of 15 amino acids. The CDR3 DNA reads TGTGCCACCGGGTACTGGGGCGCGTCGAACACTGAAGCTTTCTTT. Its protein product is CATGYWGASNTEAFF. The whole variable domain, filled in from reference TRBV15 and TRBJ1-1, reads DAMVIQNPRYQVTQFGKPVTLSCSQTLNHNVMYWYQQKSSQAPKLLFHYYDKDFNNEADTPDNFQSRRPNTSFCFLDIRSPGLGDTAMYLCATGYWGASNTEAFFGQGTRLTVV.

This clonotype has only a few counts. The chain employs TRBV7-2 and TRBJ2-7, with TRBD1 matching over 9 bases. Trimming cost V 3 bases and J 3 bases; bases outside gene matches: 3. CDR1 is SGHTA and CDR2 is FQGNSA in the germline V gene. This CDR3 spans 14 amino acids. The CDR3 here is CASSFDRGFYEQYF. Here the CDR3 DNA reads TGTGCCAGCAGCTTCGACAGGGGGTTCTACGAGCAGTACTTC.